Reported below is one TCR beta chain. There is no known antigen for this receptor. It has no much larger one-base neighbor in the sample; base qualities were not kept. The sample belongs to a study of OX40 agonist ivuxolimab in advanced cancers. At the level of the whole study: Ivuxolimab was an agonistic, fully human IgG2 monoclonal antibody directed against OX40 (CD134), a costimulatory receptor. Partial responses occurred in three dose-escalation patients: two with cutaneous melanoma and one with hepatocellular carcinoma. Of the roughly 51 patients in dose escalation, approximately 20 had hepatocellular carcinoma, some 15 had melanoma, 9 had renal cell carcinoma and 9 had head and neck cancer. The point of sequencing TCRbeta in the periphery was to test whether ivuxolimab changed TCR sequence diversity and drove clonal T-cell expansion. Intravenous ivuxolimab was administered to patients every 2 weeks at six dose levels: 0.01, 0.1, 0.3, 1.5, 3 and 10 mg/kg. The paper reports the monotherapy dose-escalation portion (N of about 50 patients) of the phase I ivuxolimab trial. A male proportion of 75% to 85% and a mean age of approximately 60 years, ranging from 23 to 79, were recorded for the dose-escalation cohort. Prior anti-PD-1, anti-PD-L1 or anti-CTLA-4 therapy was permitted, and checkpoint inhibitors had been received by approximately 39% of dose-escalation patients.

The trial excluded patients who had a history of autoimmune disease or who were on systemic immunosuppression. Peripheral blood for TCR sequencing was collected from all dose cohorts at baseline, on cycle 4 day 1, and on cycle 7 day 1. The samples were taken from a phase I, first-in-human, multicenter, open-label dose-escalation trial of ivuxolimab. Adults with locally advanced or metastatic melanoma, renal cell, hepatocellular, or head and neck squamous cell carcinoma were enrolled in the trial. CD4+ and CD8+ T cells were sorted separately from peripheral blood before TCR sequencing. Genomic DNA was isolated from the sorted cells so that the TCRbeta CDR3 region could be sequenced. The immunoSEQ Assay was used for sequencing of TCRbeta CDR3 regions. The source is immuneACCESS, and TCRdb retained only in-frame sequences with V and J called. Part of the clones is not carried over; for the studies checked, unresolved V genes explain less than half of this, and the remainder is unexplained. This sample gives roughly 70,000 clones in total; approximately 80% of them show up just once. Under 1.2% of the sample goes to the ten largest clones.

Paper-wide results and their limitations: Clonal expansion of both CD4+ and CD8+ blood T cells was observed from baseline to week 6 at doses 0.1 to 3.0 mg/kg. The antigen specificity of the clonally expanded peripheral T cells was not determined. After ivuxolimab, expanded clones were on average more numerous among CD8+ T cells than among CD4+ T cells. Low levels of normalized T-cell clonal expansion were also seen in some patients who did not respond. Partial responders in the 0.1-3.0 mg/kg groups had among the lowest normalized peripheral clonal expansion, especially among CD8+ T cells.

This clonotype was sampled from an adult with an advanced solid tumor such as melanoma, head and neck, liver or kidney cancer. The sequenced sample was CD4+ or CD8+ T cells sorted from blood, obtained in a trial of the OX40 agonist ivuxolimab.

The DNA reads as follows: TGTGCCAGCAGCCTCCCGGACCGTAATCAGCCCCAGCATTTT. It translates to CASSLPDRNQPQHF. Recombination joined TRBV7-8 with TRBJ1-5; the D gene is unclear. The CDR3 contains 14 residues, cysteine and phenylalanine counted. Solely the CDR3 DNA is kept, with 42 bases framed from the first base. V gives up 5 bases and J gives up 4 bases, and the segment between their germline ends measures 12 bases. CDR1 and CDR2 are drawn from the germline V gene: SGHVS, FQNEAQ.